A selection of T cell receptor beta chains follows, all from one sample in a study of neurological immune-mediated disorders. TCRdb ran MiXCR on the 5' RACE reads and lists one entry per CDR3 protein. The table lists roughly 80,000 distinct CDR3 sequences, about 5% of them singletons. The source material was PBMCs. The receptor source for this set is a woman aged 55-69 years with multiple sclerosis. The CDR3 runs from the conserved cysteine through the conserved F or W. Fields, in order: J gene, clone size, V gene, D gene, CDR3 DNA, CDR3 protein. A D gene is named only where the DNA matches it firmly. Part of the rows lack a size; the others show once, few, many or a class for expanded clones.

j_call: TRBJ2-3
clone_size: many
v_call: TRBV7-2
d_call: TRBD1
cdr3_nt: TGTGCCAGCAGCTTCGGACAGGGGGATACGCAGTATTTT
cdr3_aa: CASSFGQGDTQYF

j_call: TRBJ1-1
clone_size: NA
v_call: TRBV18
d_call: NA
cdr3_nt: TGTGCCAGCTCACCTACCGACTTCTTGGAAGCTTTCTTT
cdr3_aa: CASSPTDFLEAFF

j_call: TRBJ2-1
clone_size: NA
v_call: TRBV28
d_call: TRBD1
cdr3_nt: TGTGCCAGCAGTCGGGGGACAGGGTACAATGAGCAGTTCTTC
cdr3_aa: CASSRGTGYNEQFF

j_call: TRBJ2-2
clone_size: many
v_call: TRBV5-1
d_call: NA
cdr3_nt: TGCGCCAGCAGCTTGGCAAAACTCGGGAACACCGGGGAGCTGTTTTTT
cdr3_aa: CASSLAKLGNTGELFF

j_call: TRBJ2-2
clone_size: few
v_call: TRBV4-2
d_call: TRBD1
cdr3_nt: TGTGCCAGCAGCCAAGGGAGGACAGGGGCTATGAACACCGGGGAGCTGTTTTTT
cdr3_aa: CASSQGRTGAMNTGELFF

j_call: TRBJ1-2
clone_size: many
v_call: TRBV5-6
d_call: TRBD1
cdr3_nt: TGTGCCAGCAGCTCACCCGGACAGGGCCGAGGCTACACCTTC
cdr3_aa: CASSSPGQGRGYTF

j_call: TRBJ2-7
clone_size: many
v_call: TRBV20-1
d_call: TRBD1
cdr3_nt: TGCAGTGCTACAACCCGGACAGGGGAGAGAGGGCAGTACTTC
cdr3_aa: CSATTRTGERGQYF

j_call: TRBJ2-5
clone_size: many
v_call: TRBV15
d_call: TRBD1
cdr3_nt: TGTGCCACCAGCAGAGACAGGGGGGAGACCCAGTACTTC
cdr3_aa: CATSRDRGETQYF

j_call: TRBJ1-1
clone_size: many
v_call: TRBV9
d_call: NA
cdr3_nt: TGTGCCAGCAGTAAAATGAACACTGAAGCTTTCTTT
cdr3_aa: CASSKMNTEAFF

j_call: TRBJ1-1
clone_size: NA
v_call: TRBV29-1
d_call: NA
cdr3_nt: TGCAGCGAGGCGGGTCGCACTGAAGCTTTCTTT
cdr3_aa: CSEAGRTEAFF

j_call: TRBJ1-6
clone_size: many
v_call: TRBV5-1
d_call: TRBD1
cdr3_nt: TGCGCCAGCAGCCAGATCCAGGGGGATAATTCACCCCTCCACTTT
cdr3_aa: CASSQIQGDNSPLHF

j_call: TRBJ1-2
clone_size: many
v_call: TRBV12-3/TRBV12-4
d_call: NA
cdr3_nt: TGTGCCAGCAGTTTATCGGCAGGCTTAGTCTATGGCTACACCTTC
cdr3_aa: CASSLSAGLVYGYTF

j_call: TRBJ2-2
clone_size: many
v_call: TRBV5-1
d_call: NA
cdr3_nt: TGCGCCAGCAGCTCCGTGGACAGCACCGGGGAGCTGTTTTTT
cdr3_aa: CASSSVDSTGELFF

j_call: TRBJ1-2
clone_size: many
v_call: TRBV20-1
d_call: TRBD1
cdr3_nt: TGCAGTGCCGGACAGGGCAAAGGCTACACCTTC
cdr3_aa: CSAGQGKGYTF

j_call: TRBJ1-1
clone_size: many
v_call: TRBV20-1
d_call: TRBD1
cdr3_nt: TGCAGTGCTCCGGACAGGGGGGACACTGAAGCTTTCTTT
cdr3_aa: CSAPDRGDTEAFF

j_call: TRBJ1-2
clone_size: many
v_call: TRBV12-3/TRBV12-4
d_call: TRBD1
cdr3_nt: TGTGCCAGCAGGCCAGGGGGGACAGACTATGGCTACACCTTC
cdr3_aa: CASRPGGTDYGYTF

j_call: TRBJ2-5
clone_size: few
v_call: TRBV3-1
d_call: NA
cdr3_nt: TGTGCCAGCAGCCAAGGAAGAGGGTCCCAGTACTTC
cdr3_aa: CASSQGRGSQYF

j_call: TRBJ2-5
clone_size: many
v_call: TRBV2
d_call: NA
cdr3_nt: TGTGCCAGCAGTGACAGGGGTCCGACCCAGTACTTC
cdr3_aa: CASSDRGPTQYF

j_call: TRBJ2-7
clone_size: many
v_call: TRBV6-6
d_call: TRBD2
cdr3_nt: TGTGCCAGCAGTTCCCCCACGAGCGGGGTTTACTTC
cdr3_aa: CASSSPTSGVYF

j_call: TRBJ1-1
clone_size: NA
v_call: TRBV6-5
d_call: NA
cdr3_nt: TGTGCCAGCAGTCCGGGGGTTTTGAACACTGAAGCTTTCTTT
cdr3_aa: CASSPGVLNTEAFF

j_call: TRBJ1-2
clone_size: many
v_call: TRBV7-9
d_call: TRBD1
cdr3_nt: TGTGCCAGCAGCTCGGACAGGGGGCATGGCTACACCTTC
cdr3_aa: CASSSDRGHGYTF

j_call: TRBJ2-1
clone_size: many
v_call: TRBV5-1
d_call: NA
cdr3_nt: TGCGCCAGCAGCTTGGCCGGCAATGAGCAGTTCTTC
cdr3_aa: CASSLAGNEQFF

j_call: TRBJ1-1
clone_size: many
v_call: TRBV20-1
d_call: NA
cdr3_nt: TGCAGTGCTCGACCTGGGGTGAACACTGAAGCTTTCTTT
cdr3_aa: CSARPGVNTEAFF

j_call: TRBJ2-2
clone_size: many
v_call: TRBV6-1
d_call: NA
cdr3_nt: TGTGCCAGCACCCTAATTCAGGACTGGAACACCGGGGAGCTGTTTTTT
cdr3_aa: CASTLIQDWNTGELFF

j_call: TRBJ1-2
clone_size: many
v_call: TRBV5-1
d_call: NA
cdr3_nt: TGCGCCAGCTCCAGCGGGGGGCGGCTGTTCTCTGGCTACACCTTC
cdr3_aa: CASSSGGRLFSGYTF

j_call: TRBJ1-1
clone_size: many
v_call: TRBV3-1
d_call: TRBD1
cdr3_nt: TGTGCCAGCAGCCTGGACAGGGGGCTTGGCCCGGCTTTCTTT
cdr3_aa: CASSLDRGLGPAFF

j_call: TRBJ2-3
clone_size: few
v_call: TRBV20-1
d_call: NA
cdr3_nt: TGCAGTGCTACACGCGGGGATACGCAGTATTTT
cdr3_aa: CSATRGDTQYF

j_call: TRBJ2-7
clone_size: many
v_call: TRBV20-1
d_call: TRBD2
cdr3_nt: TGCAGTGCCGGGGGGTCCTCCTACGAGCAGTACTTC
cdr3_aa: CSAGGSSYEQYF

j_call: TRBJ1-4
clone_size: once
v_call: TRBV10-3
d_call: TRBD1
cdr3_nt: TGTGCCATCAGCTCACGACAGGGGGAGGATGAAAAACTGTTTTTT
cdr3_aa: CAISSRQGEDEKLFF

j_call: TRBJ2-1
clone_size: many
v_call: TRBV24-1
d_call: TRBD2
cdr3_nt: TGTGCCACCAGTGATCCCGGACTAGGGGACCGTGAGCAGTTCTTC
cdr3_aa: CATSDPGLGDREQFF

j_call: TRBJ2-2
clone_size: NA
v_call: TRBV7-9
d_call: TRBD2
cdr3_nt: TGTGCCAGCAGCTTAGTCGGGACTACAAACACCGGGGAGCTGTTTTTT
cdr3_aa: CASSLVGTTNTGELFF

j_call: TRBJ2-3
clone_size: many
v_call: TRBV12-3/TRBV12-4
d_call: NA
cdr3_nt: TGTGCCAGCAGCCTCCAGCTAGATACGCAGTATTTT
cdr3_aa: CASSLQLDTQYF

j_call: TRBJ1-2
clone_size: many
v_call: TRBV20-1
d_call: NA
cdr3_nt: TGCAGTGCTAGAGATCGTAAGGGAGCTAACTATGGCTACACCTTC
cdr3_aa: CSARDRKGANYGYTF

j_call: TRBJ1-6
clone_size: many
v_call: TRBV7-2
d_call: TRBD1
cdr3_nt: TGTGCCAGCAGCTTATTCTTCATTATCCGGGACAGGGATAATTCACCCCTCCACTTT
cdr3_aa: CASSLFFIIRDRDNSPLHF

j_call: TRBJ1-5
clone_size: many
v_call: TRBV18
d_call: NA
cdr3_nt: TGTGCCAGCTCACCACAGGGGGGGGGCAATCAGCCCCAGCATTTT
cdr3_aa: CASSPQGGGNQPQHF

j_call: TRBJ2-7
clone_size: many
v_call: TRBV20-1
d_call: TRBD1
cdr3_nt: TGCAGTGCTATCGCCGACAGGGGCTTGGGCGAGCAGTACTTC
cdr3_aa: CSAIADRGLGEQYF

j_call: TRBJ2-1
clone_size: NA
v_call: TRBV30
d_call: NA
cdr3_nt: TGTGCCTGGAACAGGGACAATGAGCAGTTCTTC
cdr3_aa: CAWNRDNEQFF

j_call: TRBJ1-6
clone_size: many
v_call: TRBV5-1
d_call: TRBD1
cdr3_nt: TGCGCCAGCAGCTCGACCTACAGGGGGAGCGGTAATTCACCCCTCCACTTT
cdr3_aa: CASSSTYRGSGNSPLHF

j_call: TRBJ1-5
clone_size: many
v_call: TRBV7-9
d_call: NA
cdr3_nt: TGTGCCAGCAGCTTAGGGGAGACGAGCAATCAGCCCCAGCATTTT
cdr3_aa: CASSLGETSNQPQHF

j_call: TRBJ2-7
clone_size: many
v_call: TRBV7-8
d_call: TRBD1
cdr3_nt: TGTGCCAGCAGCTCTCGGACAGGGTCCTACGAGCAGTACTTC
cdr3_aa: CASSSRTGSYEQYF

j_call: TRBJ1-1
clone_size: many
v_call: TRBV7-2
d_call: NA
cdr3_nt: TGTGCCAGCAGCGCCGACAATAGGAACACTGAAGCTTTCTTT
cdr3_aa: CASSADNRNTEAFF

j_call: TRBJ2-2
clone_size: few
v_call: TRBV12-3/TRBV12-4
d_call: NA
cdr3_nt: TGTGCCAGCAGTCAGGCAACGGGGGGCGCGAACACCGGGGAGCTGTTTTTT
cdr3_aa: CASSQATGGANTGELFF

j_call: TRBJ1-2
clone_size: many
v_call: TRBV7-2
d_call: NA
cdr3_nt: TGTGCCAGCAGTCCCGAGGCCAACTATGGCTACACCTTC
cdr3_aa: CASSPEANYGYTF

j_call: TRBJ1-2
clone_size: many
v_call: TRBV7-9
d_call: NA
cdr3_nt: TGTGCCAGCACCACGGGGCGGGGAGGTGGCTACACCTTC
cdr3_aa: CASTTGRGGGYTF

j_call: TRBJ2-7
clone_size: many
v_call: TRBV5-1
d_call: NA
cdr3_nt: TGCGCCAGCAGCTTGGAAAGATACGAGCAGTACTTC
cdr3_aa: CASSLERYEQYF

j_call: TRBJ2-1
clone_size: few
v_call: TRBV14
d_call: TRBD2
cdr3_nt: TGTGCCAGCAGCCCCCGACACGGTCAACTAGCGGGGGGATACAATGAGCAGTTCTTC
cdr3_aa: CASSPRHGQLAGGYNEQFF

j_call: TRBJ2-7
clone_size: many
v_call: TRBV5-1
d_call: TRBD2
cdr3_nt: TGCGCCAGCAGAGCTAACCCCGGGACTATCACCTACGAGCAGTACTTC
cdr3_aa: CASRANPGTITYEQYF

j_call: TRBJ2-5
clone_size: many
v_call: TRBV5-1
d_call: NA
cdr3_nt: TGCGCCAGCAGCTTGGCCAGGGTCCAAGAGACCCAGTACTTC
cdr3_aa: CASSLARVQETQYF

j_call: TRBJ1-5
clone_size: NA
v_call: TRBV12-3/TRBV12-4
d_call: NA
cdr3_nt: TGTGCCAGCAGTTTAATTACCCCCCAGCCCCAGCATTTT
cdr3_aa: CASSLITPQPQHF

j_call: TRBJ1-1
clone_size: many
v_call: TRBV5-1
d_call: NA
cdr3_nt: TGCGCCAGCAGTTCGAGATCCGGCGGGAACACTGAAGCTTTCTTT
cdr3_aa: CASSSRSGGNTEAFF

j_call: TRBJ1-2
clone_size: medium-sized
v_call: TRBV20-1
d_call: NA
cdr3_nt: TGCAGCTCGGGGGGGAGGAACTATGGCTACACCTTC
cdr3_aa: CSSGGRNYGYTF

j_call: TRBJ1-6
clone_size: NA
v_call: TRBV5-1
d_call: TRBD1
cdr3_nt: TGCGCCAGCAGCCCACAGGGGCCGTCTGAAAGTTCACCCCTCCACTTT
cdr3_aa: CASSPQGPSESSPLHF

j_call: TRBJ2-3
clone_size: NA
v_call: TRBV11-3
d_call: NA
cdr3_nt: TGTGCCAGCAGCCCTAGGGGGTGGACAGATACGCAGTATTTT
cdr3_aa: CASSPRGWTDTQYF